This TCR beta chain was recorded in a study of post-analysis software for immune sequencing data. About this clonotype: The target antigen is unknown.

Findings of the study overall: Five TRBV segments, including TRBV5-6, TRBV5-1 and TRBV20-1, were more frequent in patients than controls. Diversity measured as normalized Chao1 was significantly lower in multiple sclerosis patients than in controls. Strong co-clustering by F measure was evident for samples that had been prepared in the same batch.

Presence of unique molecular identifiers characterized the TCR beta cDNA libraries. The T cell input of about 0.85 to 10 million gave hundreds of thousands of cDNA molecules. TCRdb re-called the PCR reads with MiXCR, one entry per CDR3 protein. Among about 260,000 distinct CDR3 sequences listed, 36% were seen once. Germline V gives CDR1 SGHTA, CDR2 FQGNSA. V lost 7 bases, J lost 0 bases, and 16 bases lay in between. CDR3 length equals 15 residues. Sequenced: blood. The chain employs TRBV7-2 and TRBJ2-7; D is possibly TRBD2 (6 bases). The sequence came from a girl between 5 and 17 years old with multiple sclerosis. CDR3 nucleotides: TGTGCCAGCACTAAAGTTCAGGGAGGCTCCTACGAGCAGTACTTC. Amino acids: CASTKVQGGSYEQYF.